The T cell receptor (beta chain) under discussion was sequenced for a study of breast tumors, draining lymph nodes, adjacent tissues. Study conclusions and caveats: Compared with basal-like, luminal-like tumors shared significantly more repertoire with nontumor tissue.

A note on this clonotype: The target antigen is unknown. A much bigger clone sits one base away, suggesting this may be a read error.

One entry per CDR3 protein results from TCRdb running MiXCR on the multiplex PCR reads. Of around 120,000 distinct CDR3 sequences in the sample, nearly 20% were seen once. Breast cancer patients provided tissue from their axillary draining lymph nodes. The source material was axillary lymph node tissue. This receptor was taken from a female donor with breast cancer. Some clones in this sample may be carry-over from other donors' samples.

This CDR3 reads CSTNKKGGANQLQHF. The CDR3 nucleotides are TGCAGTACCAACAAGAAGGGGGGGGCTAATCAGCTCCAGCATTTT. The V and J genes are TRBV20-1 and TRBJ1-5; tentatively, D is TRBD1 (6 bases). Per the germline V gene, CDR1 is DFQATT and CDR2 is SNEGSKA (reference sequence). The length of the CDR3 is 15 residues.